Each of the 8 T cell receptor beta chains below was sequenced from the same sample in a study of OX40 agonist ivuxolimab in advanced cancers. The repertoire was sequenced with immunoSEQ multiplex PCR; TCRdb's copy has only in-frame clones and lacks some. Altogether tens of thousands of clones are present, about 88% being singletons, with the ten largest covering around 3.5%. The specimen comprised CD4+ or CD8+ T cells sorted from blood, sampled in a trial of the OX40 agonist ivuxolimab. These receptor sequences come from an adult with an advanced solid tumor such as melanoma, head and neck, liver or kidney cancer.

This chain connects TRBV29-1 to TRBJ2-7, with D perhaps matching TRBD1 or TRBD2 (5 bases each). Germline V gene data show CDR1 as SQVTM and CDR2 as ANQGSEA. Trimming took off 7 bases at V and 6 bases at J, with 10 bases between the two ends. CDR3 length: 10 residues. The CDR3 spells CSGGNGEQYF. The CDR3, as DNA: TGCAGCGGGGGGAACGGCGAGCAGTACTTC.

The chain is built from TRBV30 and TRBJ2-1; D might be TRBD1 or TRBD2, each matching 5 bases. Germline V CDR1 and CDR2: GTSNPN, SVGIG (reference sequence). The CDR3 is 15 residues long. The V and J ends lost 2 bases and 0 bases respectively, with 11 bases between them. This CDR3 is CAWSPSGTSYNEQFF. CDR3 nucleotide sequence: TGTGCCTGGAGTCCATCGGGGACCTCCTACAATGAGCAGTTCTTC. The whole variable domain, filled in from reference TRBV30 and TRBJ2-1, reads SQTIHQWPATLVQPVGSPLSLECTVEGTSNPNLYWYRQAAGRGLQLLFYSVGIGQISSEVPQNLSASRPQDRQFILSSKKLLLSDSGFYLCAWSPSGTSYNEQFFGPGTRLTVL.

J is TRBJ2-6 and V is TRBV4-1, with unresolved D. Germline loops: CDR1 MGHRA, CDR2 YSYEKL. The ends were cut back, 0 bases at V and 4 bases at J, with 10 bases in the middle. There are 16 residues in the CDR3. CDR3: CASSQDVAAGANVLTF. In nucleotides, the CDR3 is TGCGCCAGCAGCCAAGATGTGGCAGCCGGGGCCAACGTCCTGACTTTC.

The chain's CDR3 is CASATGEETQYF. The CDR3 DNA reads as TGTGCCAGTGCGACAGGGGAAGAGACCCAGTACTTC. This chain uses TRBV6-6 with TRBJ2-5; 8 bases are a match to TRBD1. CDR1 and CDR2 from the germline V gene are MNHNY and SVGAGI (reference sequence). V trimming: 9 bases; J trimming: 3 bases; junction bases outside the gene matches: 3. CDR3 size: 12 residues.

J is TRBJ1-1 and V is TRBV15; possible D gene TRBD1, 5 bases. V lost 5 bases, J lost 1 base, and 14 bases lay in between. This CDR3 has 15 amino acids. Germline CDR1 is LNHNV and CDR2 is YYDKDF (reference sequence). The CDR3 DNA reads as TGTGCCACCAGCGGGTCGGGACCCACGAACACTGAAGCTTTCTTT. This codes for CATSGSGPTNTEAFF.

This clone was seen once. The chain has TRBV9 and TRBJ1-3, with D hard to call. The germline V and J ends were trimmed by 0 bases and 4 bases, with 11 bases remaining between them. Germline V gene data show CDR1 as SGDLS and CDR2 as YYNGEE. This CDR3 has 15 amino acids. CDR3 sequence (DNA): TGTGCCAGCAGCGTAGAAGCTTCAAGAGGAAACACCATATATTTT. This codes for CASSVEASRGNTIYF.

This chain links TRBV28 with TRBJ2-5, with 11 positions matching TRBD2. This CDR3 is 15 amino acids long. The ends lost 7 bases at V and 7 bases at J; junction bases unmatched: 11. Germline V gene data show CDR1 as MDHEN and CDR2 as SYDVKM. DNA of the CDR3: TGTGCCAGCACTGTGGCGGGACTAGCGGTCAGGACCCAGTACTTC. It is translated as CASTVAGLAVRTQYF.

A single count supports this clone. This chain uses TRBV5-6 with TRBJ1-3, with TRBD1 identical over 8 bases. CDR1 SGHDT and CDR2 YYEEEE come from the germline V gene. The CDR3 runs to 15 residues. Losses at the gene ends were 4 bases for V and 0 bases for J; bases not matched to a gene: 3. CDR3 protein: CASSRTGGSGNTIYF. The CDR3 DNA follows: TGTGCCAGCAGCCGTACAGGGGGCTCTGGAAACACCATATATTTT.